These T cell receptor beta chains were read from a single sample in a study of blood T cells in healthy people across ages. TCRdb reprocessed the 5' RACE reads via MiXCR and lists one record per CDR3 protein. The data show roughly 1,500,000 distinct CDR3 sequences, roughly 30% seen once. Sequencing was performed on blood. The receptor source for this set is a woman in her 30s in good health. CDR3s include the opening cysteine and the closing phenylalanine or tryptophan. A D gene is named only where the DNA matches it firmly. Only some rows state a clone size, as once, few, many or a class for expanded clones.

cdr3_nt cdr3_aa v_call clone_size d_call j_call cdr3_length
TGCGCCAGCAGAATGAGCGGACCGAGCACAGATACGCAGTATTTT CASRMSGPSTDTQYF TRBV5-1 few - TRBJ2-3 15
TGCAGTGCTAGAGACAGCGAAGAGACCCAGTACTTC CSARDSEETQYF TRBV20-1 - - TRBJ2-5 12
TGTGCCAGCAGCCAAGAAGGCGATTTGGGACAGTTGCAAGAGACCCAGTACTTC CASSQEGDLGQLQETQYF TRBV14 - TRBD1 TRBJ2-5 18
TGTGCCAGCACTCCAGGGAATCAGCCCCAGCATTTT CASTPGNQPQHF TRBV6-6 few - TRBJ1-5 12
TGTGCCAGCACCCGACAGGCCAACCTCCAGGGCTACACCTTC CASTRQANLQGYTF TRBV12-3/TRBV12-4 few - TRBJ1-2 14
TGTGCCAGCGGACCGGGATTGGGGTCAGATACGCAGTATTTT CASGPGLGSDTQYF TRBV5-4 few - TRBJ2-3 14
TGTGCCAGCAGTGAAGCCTCAGGGGGCGGCTATGGCTACACCTTC CASSEASGGGYGYTF TRBV6-1 few TRBD1 TRBJ1-2 15
TGCGCCAGCAGCTTCAAGGGACAGCAAGAGACCCAGTACTTC CASSFKGQQETQYF TRBV5-1 few TRBD1 TRBJ2-5 14
TGTGCCAGCAGCCCCGGGACTAGCGGGAGCGCCGCTGGGGCCAACGTCCTGACTTTC CASSPGTSGSAAGANVLTF TRBV12-3/TRBV12-4 few TRBD2 TRBJ2-6 19
TGTGCCAGCAGCCAAGGGGGGGACAGAACCTCCTACAACGAGCAGTTCTTC CASSQGGDRTSYNEQFF TRBV3-1 - - TRBJ2-1 17
TGTGCCAGCACTCTATGGGAAACAGGGTACGAGCAGTACTTC CASTLWETGYEQYF TRBV6-1 few - TRBJ2-7 14
TGCGCCAGCAGCCAAGGGCAGGAGAGGTCACCCCTCCACTTT CASSQGQERSPLHF TRBV4-1 - - TRBJ1-6 14
TGTGCCAGCAGAACTGGACTAGCGAACGAGCAGTACTTC CASRTGLANEQYF TRBV27 few TRBD2 TRBJ2-7 13
TGTGCCAGCAGCGGGGACAGGACCCAAGAGACCCAGTACTTC CASSGDRTQETQYF TRBV7-9 - TRBD1 TRBJ2-5 14
TGTGCCAGCAGCGATCAAAATCTAGCGGGGGGGCCGCGGACGCAGTATTTT CASSDQNLAGGPRTQYF TRBV7-6 - TRBD2 TRBJ2-3 17
TGTGCCAGCAGGGGCAGGGTTATAGGTGGGGCCAACGCCCTGACTTTC CASRGRVIGGANALTF TRBV6-6 - - TRBJ2-6 16
TGCAGCGTTGAAGGACAGGGTCGAGAGCAGTTCTTC CSVEGQGREQFF TRBV29-1 - TRBD1 TRBJ2-1 12
TGTGCCAGCAGCTTGTGGGTATCAGGTGGGCTCGGAGGCTACACCTTC CASSLWVSGGLGGYTF TRBV5-5 - - TRBJ1-2 16
TGTGCCAGCAAATATACCGGGACAGGGGTATCCTACGAGCAGTACTTC CASKYTGTGVSYEQYF TRBV6-5 few TRBD1 TRBJ2-7 16
TGCGCCAGCAGCCGGAACGACAGGGGTGCGAATGAAAAACTGTTTTTT CASSRNDRGANEKLFF TRBV4-1 - TRBD1 TRBJ1-4 16
TGCGCCAGCAGCCAAAGGGAATCCTATGGCTACACCTTC CASSQRESYGYTF TRBV4-1 - - TRBJ1-2 13
TGCGCCAGCAGCTTCGGGTCTAGCGGCACAGATACGCGGTATTTT CASSFGSSGTDTRYF TRBV5-1 - TRBD2 TRBJ2-3 15
TGTGCCAGCAGCTTAGTTGTGACTAACAATTCACCCCTCCACTTT CASSLVVTNNSPLHF TRBV7-9 once - TRBJ1-6 15
TGTGCCACCAGCAGAGTCCTCGGACTAGCGGGAGCTAGCACAGATACGCAGTATTTT CATSRVLGLAGASTDTQYF TRBV15 - TRBD2 TRBJ2-3 19
TGTGCCAGCTCACTTCAGACTAGTGTCTCCTACGAGCAGTACTTC CASSLQTSVSYEQYF TRBV18 - - TRBJ2-7 15
TGCAGTGCTAGAGACCCGGGACAGGGGGCTCTGAATTCACCCCTCCACTTT CSARDPGQGALNSPLHF TRBV20-1 many TRBD1 TRBJ1-6 17
TGTGCCAGCAGCGTAGGTGGCCGAGATACGCAGTATTTT CASSVGGRDTQYF TRBV9 few - TRBJ2-3 13
TGTGCCAGCAGCCGTCCGATGGGGGACTATGGCTACACCTTC CASSRPMGDYGYTF TRBV7-2 many - TRBJ1-2 14
TGCAGTGCTAGCCCGGGTCAAAGCCAAGAGACCCAGTACTTC CSASPGQSQETQYF TRBV20-1 few - TRBJ2-5 14
TGCAGTGCTCCCCGCCCGGGGACTAGGAAAGAGACCCAGTACTTC CSAPRPGTRKETQYF TRBV20-1 few TRBD2 TRBJ2-5 15
TGTGCCAGCAGTACAGGGGGCGCTTCACCCCTCCACTTT CASSTGGASPLHF TRBV12-3/TRBV12-4 - TRBD1 TRBJ1-6 13
TGCAGTGCTAGCCCACAGGAGATCTATGGCTACACCTTC CSASPQEIYGYTF TRBV20-1 few - TRBJ1-2 13
TGTGCCTCCTCCCGCGGGACAGGGGACCACGAGCAGTACTTC CASSRGTGDHEQYF TRBV30 few TRBD1 TRBJ2-7 14
TGCAGCGTTGTTCCGGCCGGGGACACTGAAGCTTTCTTT CSVVPAGDTEAFF TRBV29-1 few - TRBJ1-1 13
TGTGCCAGCAGCTTGAATCAGGGGGACTACGAGCAGTACTTC CASSLNQGDYEQYF TRBV5-4 - TRBD1 TRBJ2-7 14
TGTGCCAGCAGCTTGGCCCTTTCGGGAGATGAGCAGTTCTTC CASSLALSGDEQFF TRBV7-9 few - TRBJ2-1 14
TGTGCCAGCAGCCGGGACAGGGCGACCTACAATGAGCAGTTCTTC CASSRDRATYNEQFF TRBV7-9 few TRBD1 TRBJ2-1 15
TGTGCCAGCAGCTTAGGGCCGGTAAGGAAGACCCAGTACTTC CASSLGPVRKTQYF TRBV7-9 few - TRBJ2-5 14
TGTGCCAGCCGATACGGACTAAACACAGATACGCAGTATTTT CASRYGLNTDTQYF TRBV6-5 - - TRBJ2-3 14
TGTGCCAGCAGCCGAGAGCTAGCGGGAGTAGGAACCTACGAGCAGTACTTC CASSRELAGVGTYEQYF TRBV4-2 - TRBD2 TRBJ2-7 17
TGCGCCAGCAGCTGGTTCGGGACGGGAGAAAAACTGTTTTTT CASSWFGTGEKLFF TRBV5-1 few - TRBJ1-4 14
TGTGCCAGCAGCAGGGACAGGGTGGGGGAGCAGTACTTC CASSRDRVGEQYF TRBV12-3/TRBV12-4 few TRBD1 TRBJ2-7 13
TGTGCCAGCAGTGAAATTGGGCAGGGTGGGAGCAATCAGCCCCAGCATTTT CASSEIGQGGSNQPQHF TRBV2 few - TRBJ1-5 17
TGTGCCATCAGTGAGATAACCCTAGCGGCAGGGGAGCAGTACTTC CAISEITLAAGEQYF TRBV10-3 - TRBD2 TRBJ2-7 15